The 25 T cell receptor beta chains presented below share a single source sample, sequenced in a study of T cell responses to AZD1222 COVID-19 vaccine. Some clones are missing from TCRdb's copy, which holds only in-frame ones; the method was immunoSEQ multiplex PCR. Among fewer than 95,000 clones listed, around 93% were seen once. The sequencing used peripheral blood, collected 28 days after the second AZD1222 dose. These receptors were collected from an adult who received the AZD1222 COVID-19 vaccine.

V and J are TRBV29-1 and TRBJ1-5; tentatively, D is TRBD1 (6 bases). The germline V gene has CDR1 SQVTM and CDR2 ANQGSEA. The ends were cut back, 8 bases at V and 4 bases at J, with 15 bases in the middle. This CDR3 is 13 amino acids long. CDR3 coding DNA: TGCAGCTTCCGACAGGCCCCTAATCAGCCCCAGCATTTT. Translating it yields CSFRQAPNQPQHF.

This chain connects TRBV4-3 to TRBJ2-3; 9 bases agree with TRBD1. V lost 3 bases, J lost 5 bases, and 12 bases stayed unmatched. This CDR3 has 17 amino acids. CDR1 and CDR2 (germline): LGHNA, YSLEER. CDR3 sequence reads: CASSQGSGTGSGDTQYF. In DNA, the CDR3 is TGCGCCAGCAGCCAGGGATCCGGGACAGGGTCAGGAGATACGCAGTATTTT.

This rearrangement joins TRBV2 to TRBJ2-7; D possibly matches TRBD1 or TRBD2 (5 bases each). The CDR3 sequence is 12 residues long. The V and J ends lost 4 bases and 1 base respectively, with 5 bases between them. Per germline, CDR1 SNHLY and CDR2 FYNNEI. CDR3 amino acids: CASSGGSYEQYF. The CDR3 DNA reads TGTGCCAGCAGTGGGGGGTCCTACGAGCAGTACTTC. The full variable domain, with the rest looked up from reference TRBV2 and TRBJ2-7, is EPEVTQTPSHQVTQMGQEVILRCVPISNHLYFYWYRQILGQKVEFLVSFYNNEISEKSEIFDDQFSVERPDGSNFTLKIRSTKLEDSAMYFCASSGGSYEQYFGPGTRLTVT.

The V and J genes are TRBV28 and TRBJ2-7; weak D call: TRBD2 (6 bases). Trimming removed 8 bases from V and 7 bases from J, with 12 bases in between. CDR1 is MDHEN, CDR2 SYDVKM, per germline. The CDR3 totals 11 residues. As DNA, the CDR3 is TGTGCCAGCTACAGCGGGTTAGAGCAGTACTTC. It encodes CASYSGLEQYF.

This chain connects TRBV7-2 to TRBJ2-1; 7 nucleotides line up with TRBD2. V lost 0 bases and J lost 3; bases outside the gene matches: 2. Germline CDR1 and CDR2: SGHTA and FQGNSA. The CDR3 is 15 residues long. The CDR3 nucleotides are TGTGCCAGCAGCTTAGCGGGGGGGGACTACAATGAGCAGTTCTTC. Translating it yields CASSLAGGDYNEQFF.

This chain connects TRBV5-1 to TRBJ2-5; 8 positions match TRBD2. This CDR3 comprises 15 residues. The trim removed 1 base at V and 4 bases at J, leaving 6 bases unmatched. The V gene's germline CDR1 is SGHRS and CDR2 YFSETQ. In nucleotides, the CDR3 is TGCGCCAGCAGCTTGATGGCTAGCGGGCGAGAGACCCAGTACTTC. Protein: CASSLMASGRETQYF.

The chain carries TRBV30 and TRBJ2-7; 10 bases align to TRBD2. Per germline, CDR1 GTSNPN and CDR2 SVGIG (reference sequence). Trimming removed 0 bases from V and 8 bases from J; junction bases left unmatched: 4. The CDR3 has 13 amino acids. The CDR3 is CAWSVLAGQKQYF. For the CDR3, the DNA is TGTGCCTGGAGTGTACTAGCGGGGCAGAAGCAGTACTTC.

This clone was observed once. The V call is TRBV7-9, the J call TRBJ2-1; 10 bases are shared with TRBD2. The CDR3 has 17 amino acids. J lost 3 bases, V lost 1 base, and 6 bases had no gene match. Germline V gene lookup returns CDR1 SEHNR and CDR2 FQNEAQ (reference sequence). CDR3 region: CASSLGSRTSGYNEQFF. The CDR3 DNA sequence: TGTGCCAGCAGCTTAGGGAGTCGGACTAGCGGCTACAATGAGCAGTTCTTC.

The chain recombines TRBV5-1 with TRBJ1-5, with 7 nucleotides matching TRBD1. The CDR3 covers 17 residues. The V gene's germline CDR1 is SGHRS and CDR2 YFSETQ. Germline trimming cut 1 base from V and 0 bases from J; bases unmatched to any gene: 7. The CDR3 nucleotides are TGCGCCAGCAGCTTGTCAGGGGGATGGGGTAGCAATCAGCCCCAGCATTTT. It translates to CASSLSGGWGSNQPQHF.

The chain joins TRBV27 to TRBJ1-2; maybe TRBD1 (6 bases). The CDR3 runs to 15 residues. The germline gives CDR1 MNHEY, CDR2 SMNVEV (reference sequence). V was pared by 6 bases and J by 4 bases, with 18 bases between. The CDR3 DNA sequence: TGTGCCAGCAGATCACCGCTCAGGGGCCCCTATGGCTACACCTTC. Its translation: CASRSPLRGPYGYTF.

This chain uses TRBV10-1 with TRBJ1-6; TRBD1 might be the D (5 bases). Germline V CDR1 and CDR2: WNHNN, SYGVQD (reference sequence). The CDR3 is made up of 13 amino acids. V dropped 3 bases and J dropped 5 bases, with 5 bases sitting between them. The CDR3 DNA sequence: TGCGCCAGCAGTGAACAGGATAATTCACCCCTCCACTTT. It specifies CASSEQDNSPLHF.

The gene calls are TRBV5-1 and TRBJ2-1; D remains ambiguous. V was pared by 4 bases and J by 5 bases, with 16 bases between. This CDR3 spans 15 amino acids. Per germline, CDR1 SGHRS and CDR2 YFSETQ. The CDR3 bases are TGCGCCAGCAGCCCCCCGGATGGTGGAAACAATGAGCAGTTCTTC. Its protein is CASSPPDGGNNEQFF.

This chain connects TRBV24-1 to TRBJ2-3, with TRBD1 as a possible D gene (5 bases). The CDR3 is made up of 15 amino acids. Between the trimmed V and J ends, which lost 0 bases and 0 bases, there was a span of 6 bases. Germline values: CDR1 KGHDR, CDR2 SFDVKD. This CDR3 is CATSDLDSSTDTQYF. CDR3 coding DNA: TGTGCCACCAGTGATTTGGACAGCAGCACAGATACGCAGTATTTT.

The rearrangement links TRBV7-8 to TRBJ2-3; 7 positions match TRBD2. Germline trimming cut 5 bases from V and 0 bases from J; bases unmatched to any gene: 5. The CDR3 runs 15 residues. CDR1 SGHVS and CDR2 FQNEAQ come from the germline V gene. The DNA for the CDR3 is TGTGCCAGCAGCCAAGCGGGGTCTAGCACAGATACGCAGTATTTT. Its protein product is CASSQAGSSTDTQYF.

The chain employs TRBV6-1 and TRBJ2-5; maybe TRBD2 (6 bases). V lost 0 bases, J lost 4 bases, and 9 bases lay in between. The CDR3 has 14 amino acids. Per germline, CDR1 MNHNS and CDR2 SASEGT. For the CDR3, the DNA is TGTGCCAGCAGTGAAGCGGGAGCGGGAGAGACCCAGTACTTC. Protein product: CASSEAGAGETQYF.

The chain employs TRBV9 and TRBJ1-1; 8 nucleotides align to TRBD1. V dropped 3 bases and J dropped 10; count of bases not matched to a gene: 11. The CDR3 extends over 14 amino acids. The germline gives CDR1 SGDLS, CDR2 YYNGEE. The DNA for the CDR3 is TGTGCCAGCAGCGGTCACAGGGGGGAGGAGAGAGCTTTCTTT. Encoded protein: CASSGHRGEERAFF. Looking up the rest from reference TRBV9 and TRBJ1-1 gives the full variable domain: DSGVTQTPKHLITATGQRVTLRCSPRSGDLSVYWYQQSLDQGLQFLIQYYNGEERAKGNILERFSAQQFPDLHSELNLSSLELGDSALYFCASSGHRGEERAFFGQGTRLTVV.

The chain employs TRBV18 and TRBJ1-2; D may be TRBD1 (5 bases). This CDR3 has 16 residues. Trimming took off 3 bases at V and 1 base at J, with 15 bases between the two ends. Germline assignment: CDR1 KGHSH and CDR2 LQKENI. CDR3 bases: TGTGCCAGCTCACCTGTCAACGGGGCGGGTAACTATGGCTACACCTTC. Translation: CASSPVNGAGNYGYTF.

On this clone itself: Other DNA variants within this sample encode the same CDR3. The J gene is TRBJ2-3, the V gene TRBV7-3; 12 bases map to TRBD2. CDR3 length: 15 amino acids. The junction had 0 bases not matched to a gene; V was cut back by 5 bases and J by 0 bases. The V gene's germline CDR1 is SGHTA and CDR2 FQGTGA. The CDR3 DNA is TGTGCCAGCAGCCTAGCGGGAGGGAGCACAGATACGCAGTATTTT. Its protein is CASSLAGGSTDTQYF.

This clone appeared a single time. This chain joins TRBV2 and TRBJ2-7, with 8 bases lining up with TRBD2. The CDR3 spans 16 residues. Germline V CDR1 and CDR2: SNHLY, FYNNEI. J was trimmed by 3 bases and V by 1 base; bases with no gene match: 8. In nucleotides, the CDR3 is TGTGCCAGCAGTGAAGGGGAAGCGGGAGTCGGCTACGAGCAGTACTTC. Translated, it gives CASSEGEAGVGYEQYF.

This chain uses TRBV7-6 with TRBJ2-7, with a weak D call TRBD1 (6 bases). Germline assignment: CDR1 SGHVS and CDR2 FNYEAQ. The CDR3 runs 16 residues. Trimming took 4 bases from V and 0 from J, leaving 16 bases between them. CDR3 loop: CASSWLDRLASYEQYF. The CDR3 nucleotides read TGTGCCAGCAGCTGGTTGGACAGATTGGCCTCCTACGAGCAGTACTTC. The whole variable domain, remainder taken from reference TRBV7-6 and TRBJ2-7, is GAGVSQSPRYKVTKRGQDVALRCDPISGHVSLYWYRQALGQGPEFLTYFNYEAQQDKSGLPNDRFSAERPEGSISTLTIQRTEQRDSAMYRCASSWLDRLASYEQYFGPGTRLTVT.

This rearrangement joins TRBV11-2 to TRBJ1-3; D may be TRBD1 (6 bases). The CDR3 consists of 13 residues. Germline assignment: CDR1 SGHAT and CDR2 FQNNGV. Trimming pared 0 bases from V and 9 bases from J, leaving 9 bases between. CDR3 DNA: TGTGCCAGCAGCTTAGAACAGGGACTCACCATATATTTT. This codes for CASSLEQGLTIYF.

V and J are TRBV28 and TRBJ2-7; 9 nucleotides align to TRBD1. With V trimmed by 3 bases and J by 5 bases, 8 bases remained unmatched. The CDR3 loop spans 15 amino acids. Germline V gene sequence: CDR1 MDHEN, CDR2 SYDVKM. The CDR3 sequence is CASSLFGTGFDEQYF. CDR3 nucleotide sequence: TGTGCCAGCAGTTTGTTCGGGACAGGGTTTGACGAGCAGTACTTC.

The V and J genes are TRBV9 and TRBJ2-3; tentative D call: TRBD1 (6 bases). V gave up 0 bases and J gave up 4 bases, with 12 bases separating them. Germline values: CDR1 SGDLS, CDR2 YYNGEE. This CDR3 is built from 15 residues. The CDR3 loop reads CASSVGTAKADTQYF. The CDR3 nucleotides are TGTGCCAGCAGCGTAGGGACAGCAAAGGCAGATACGCAGTATTTT.

The chain combines TRBV29-1 with TRBJ1-1, with TRBD1 as a possible D gene (5 bases). CDR3 length: 13 amino acids. The V and J ends lost 6 bases and 4 bases respectively, with 15 bases between them. The germline V gene has CDR1 SQVTM and CDR2 ANQGSEA. In DNA, the CDR3 is TGCAGCGTCATGGCGGGGGGGAGCACTGAAGCTTTCTTT. It codes for CSVMAGGSTEAFF.

The V and J genes are TRBV18 and TRBJ1-4; tentatively, D is TRBD1 (6 bases). The CDR3 totals 15 residues. Trimming took off 3 bases at V and 8 bases at J, with 16 bases between the two ends. Germline assignment: CDR1 KGHSH and CDR2 LQKENI. Written as DNA, the CDR3 is TGTGCCAGCTCACCCCAAACAGGGTCTGACGAAAAACTGTTTTTT. It is translated as CASSPQTGSDEKLFF.